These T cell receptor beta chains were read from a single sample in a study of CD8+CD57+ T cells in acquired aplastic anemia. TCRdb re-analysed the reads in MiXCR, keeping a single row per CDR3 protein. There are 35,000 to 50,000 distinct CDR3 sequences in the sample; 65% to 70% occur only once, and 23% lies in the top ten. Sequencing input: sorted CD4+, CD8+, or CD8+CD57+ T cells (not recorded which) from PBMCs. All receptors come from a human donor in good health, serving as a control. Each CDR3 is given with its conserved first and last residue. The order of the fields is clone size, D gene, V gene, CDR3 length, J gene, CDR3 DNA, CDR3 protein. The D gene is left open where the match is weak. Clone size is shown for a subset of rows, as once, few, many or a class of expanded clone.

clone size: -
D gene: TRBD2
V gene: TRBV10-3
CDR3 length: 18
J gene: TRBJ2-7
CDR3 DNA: TGTGCCATCACCCCCCATCGGGTGGATAGCGGGAGCTACTACGAGCAGTACTTC
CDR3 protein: CAITPHRVDSGSYYEQYF

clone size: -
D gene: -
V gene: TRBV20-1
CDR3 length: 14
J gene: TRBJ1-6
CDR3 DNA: TGCAGCGCCCGTGGGGGATCATTGAATTCACCCCTCCACTTT
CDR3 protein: CSARGGSLNSPLHF

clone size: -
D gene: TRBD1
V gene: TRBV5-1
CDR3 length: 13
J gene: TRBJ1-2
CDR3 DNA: TGCGCCAGCAGCGGGACAGGGATAGATGGCTACACCTTC
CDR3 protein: CASSGTGIDGYTF

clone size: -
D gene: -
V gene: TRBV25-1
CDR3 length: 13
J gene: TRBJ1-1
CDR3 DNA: TGTGCCAGCAGTGACCGCTTGGGTACTGAAGCTTTCTTT
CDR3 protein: CASSDRLGTEAFF

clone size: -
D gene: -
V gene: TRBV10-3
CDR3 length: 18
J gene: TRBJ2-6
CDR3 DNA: TGTGCCATCAGGGGGTCTGGGACGACGTCCTCTGGGGCCAACGTCCTGACTTTC
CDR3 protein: CAIRGSGTTSSGANVLTF

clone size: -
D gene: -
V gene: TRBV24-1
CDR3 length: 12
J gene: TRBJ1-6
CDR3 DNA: TGTGCCACCAGTGATGTCGGCGAACCCCTCCACTTT
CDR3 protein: CATSDVGEPLHF

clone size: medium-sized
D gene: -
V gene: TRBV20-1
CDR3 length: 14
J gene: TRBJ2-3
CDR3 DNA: TGCAGTGCTAGTGTCGATTGGGGCACAGATACGCAGTATTTT
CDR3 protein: CSASVDWGTDTQYF

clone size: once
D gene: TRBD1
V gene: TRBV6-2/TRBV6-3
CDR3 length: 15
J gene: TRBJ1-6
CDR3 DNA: TGTGCCAGCAGTTACTCGACAGGGGAAAATTCACCCCTCCACTTT
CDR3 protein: CASSYSTGENSPLHF

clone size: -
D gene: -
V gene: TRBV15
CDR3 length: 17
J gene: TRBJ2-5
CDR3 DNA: TGTGCCACCAGCAGGCTCACAAGGGGGTGGGGGCAAGAGACCCAGTACTTC
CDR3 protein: CATSRLTRGWGQETQYF

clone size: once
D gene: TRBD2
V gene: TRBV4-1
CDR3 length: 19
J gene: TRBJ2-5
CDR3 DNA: TGCGCCAGCAGCCAACCAGGACGTGGTCGCGGGGGTTCCCAAGAGACCCAGTACTTC
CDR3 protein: CASSQPGRGRGGSQETQYF

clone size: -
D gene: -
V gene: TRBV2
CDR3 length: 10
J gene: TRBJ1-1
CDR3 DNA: TGTGCCACCCGAGGTACTGAAGCTTTCTTT
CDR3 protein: CATRGTEAFF

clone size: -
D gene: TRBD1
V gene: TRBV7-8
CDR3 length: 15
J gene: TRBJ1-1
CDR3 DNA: TGTGCCAGCAGCCTCAGACAGGGGGCGAACACTGAAGCTTTCTTT
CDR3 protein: CASSLRQGANTEAFF

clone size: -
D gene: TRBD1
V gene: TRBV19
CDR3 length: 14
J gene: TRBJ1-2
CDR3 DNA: TGTGCCAGTACTATGACAGGGTTCAACTATGGCTACACCTTC
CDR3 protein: CASTMTGFNYGYTF

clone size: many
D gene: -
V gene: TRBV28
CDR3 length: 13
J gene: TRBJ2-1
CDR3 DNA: TGTGCCAGCAGTTTCAGCTTGGGGAATGAGCAGTTCTTC
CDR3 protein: CASSFSLGNEQFF

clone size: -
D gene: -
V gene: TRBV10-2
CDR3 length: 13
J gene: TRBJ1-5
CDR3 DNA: TGCGCCAGCACAACGGGCTTAAGTCAGCCCCAGCATTTT
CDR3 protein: CASTTGLSQPQHF

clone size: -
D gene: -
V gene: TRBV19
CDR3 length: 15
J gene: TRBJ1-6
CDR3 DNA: TGTGCCAGTAGTATTACCCCAGGGGTAGCTTCACCCCTCCACTTT
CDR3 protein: CASSITPGVASPLHF

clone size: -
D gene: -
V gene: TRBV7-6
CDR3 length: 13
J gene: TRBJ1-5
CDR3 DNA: TGTGCCAGCAGCTTACATGACGATCAGCCCCAGCATTTT
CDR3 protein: CASSLHDDQPQHF

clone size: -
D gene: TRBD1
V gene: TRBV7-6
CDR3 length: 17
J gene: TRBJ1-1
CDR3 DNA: TGTGCCAGCAGCATTGGACAGGGGGCTAATGTGAACACTGAAGCTTTCTTT
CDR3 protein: CASSIGQGANVNTEAFF

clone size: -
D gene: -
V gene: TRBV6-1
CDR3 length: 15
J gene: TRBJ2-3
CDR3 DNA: TGTGCCAGCAGTGAAGGAGCGGTGAACACAGATACGCAGTATTTT
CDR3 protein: CASSEGAVNTDTQYF

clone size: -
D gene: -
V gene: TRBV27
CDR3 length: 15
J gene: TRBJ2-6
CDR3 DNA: TGTGCCAGCAGCAGAGTGGCCGATGGGGCCAACGTCCTGACTTTC
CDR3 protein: CASSRVADGANVLTF

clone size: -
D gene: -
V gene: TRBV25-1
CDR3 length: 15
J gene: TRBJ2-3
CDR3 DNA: TGTGCCAGCAACCCGACGAGGGGGTTGACAGATACGCAGTATTTT
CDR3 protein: CASNPTRGLTDTQYF

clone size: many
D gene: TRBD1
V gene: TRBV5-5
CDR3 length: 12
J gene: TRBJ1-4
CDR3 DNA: TGTGCCAGCAGCTTCACAGGGGAGGAACTGTTTTTT
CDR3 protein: CASSFTGEELFF

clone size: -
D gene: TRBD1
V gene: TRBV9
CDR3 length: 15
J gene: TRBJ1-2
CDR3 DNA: TGTGCCAGCAGCGTAGCCATCAGGGGGGGGGATGGCTACACCTTC
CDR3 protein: CASSVAIRGGDGYTF

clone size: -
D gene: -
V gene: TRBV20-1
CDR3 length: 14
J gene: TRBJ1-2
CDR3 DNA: TGCAGTGCTAGAGATCGCCAGGGATCTATGGCCTACACCTTC
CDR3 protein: CSARDRQGSMAYTF

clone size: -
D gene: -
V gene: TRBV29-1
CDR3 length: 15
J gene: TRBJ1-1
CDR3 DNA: TGCAGCGTTGATCGGGGGCTTGGGGGGAACACTGAAGCTTTCTTT
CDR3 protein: CSVDRGLGGNTEAFF

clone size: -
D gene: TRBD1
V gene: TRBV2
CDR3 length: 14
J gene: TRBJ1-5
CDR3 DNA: TGTGCCAGCAGTTATGACAGGGATGATCAGCCCCAGCATTTT
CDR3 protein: CASSYDRDDQPQHF

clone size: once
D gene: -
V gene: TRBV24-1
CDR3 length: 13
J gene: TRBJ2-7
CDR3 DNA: TGTGCCACCAGTGGAGAGGCGTCCTACGAGCAGTACTTC
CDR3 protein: CATSGEASYEQYF

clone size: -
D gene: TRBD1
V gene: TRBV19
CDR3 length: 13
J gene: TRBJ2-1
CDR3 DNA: TGTGCCAGTAGTTTGACAGGGGGCAATGAGCAGTTCTTC
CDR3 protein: CASSLTGGNEQFF

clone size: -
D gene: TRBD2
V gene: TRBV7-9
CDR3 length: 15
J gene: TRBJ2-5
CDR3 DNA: TGTGCCAGCAGCTTAGAGGGACTAGCAAAAGAGACCCAGTACTTC
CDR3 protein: CASSLEGLAKETQYF

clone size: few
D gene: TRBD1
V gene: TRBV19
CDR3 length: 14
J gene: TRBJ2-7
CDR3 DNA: TGTGCCAGTAGTCACGGACAGGGGGCCTACGAGCAGTACTTC
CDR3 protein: CASSHGQGAYEQYF

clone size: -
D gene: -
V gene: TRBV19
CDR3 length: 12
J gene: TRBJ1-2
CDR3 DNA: TGTGCCAGTAGTGTAATAGACCTTGGCTACACCTTC
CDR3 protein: CASSVIDLGYTF

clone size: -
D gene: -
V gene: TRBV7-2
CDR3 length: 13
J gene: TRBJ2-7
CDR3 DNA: TGTGCCAGCAGCACCTTGCTAGTCTACGAGCAGTACTTC
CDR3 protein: CASSTLLVYEQYF

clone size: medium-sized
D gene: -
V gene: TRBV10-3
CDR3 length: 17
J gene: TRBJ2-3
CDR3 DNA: TGTGCCATCAGTGAGACCCTCTTGACCGCCCGCACAGATACGCAGTATTTT
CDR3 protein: CAISETLLTARTDTQYF

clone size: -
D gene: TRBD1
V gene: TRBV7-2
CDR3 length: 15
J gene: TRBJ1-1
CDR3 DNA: TGTACCAGCAGCTTAGTAACAGGGGAACCCACTGAAGCCTTCTTT
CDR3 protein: CTSSLVTGEPTEAFF

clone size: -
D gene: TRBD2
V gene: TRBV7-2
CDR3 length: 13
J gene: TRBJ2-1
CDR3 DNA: TGTGCCAGCAGCTTAAGGACTAGCGATGAGCAGTTCTTC
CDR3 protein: CASSLRTSDEQFF

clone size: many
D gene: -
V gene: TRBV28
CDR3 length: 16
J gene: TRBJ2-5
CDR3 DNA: TGTGCCAGCAGTTTAGTTATGACAGGAAGGGGGTCGACCCAGTACTTC
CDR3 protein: CASSLVMTGRGSTQYF

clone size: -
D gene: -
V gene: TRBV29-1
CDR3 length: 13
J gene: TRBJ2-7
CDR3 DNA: TGCAGCGTTGAAGATCCCACCTCCTACGAGCAGTACTTC
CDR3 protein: CSVEDPTSYEQYF

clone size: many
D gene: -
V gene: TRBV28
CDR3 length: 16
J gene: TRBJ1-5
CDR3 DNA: TGTGCCAGCAGTTTTGTGGGGGACTATAGCAATCAGCCCCAGCATTTT
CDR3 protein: CASSFVGDYSNQPQHF

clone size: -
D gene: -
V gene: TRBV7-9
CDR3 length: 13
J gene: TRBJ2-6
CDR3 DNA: TGTGCCAGCAGCTTACAAGGGGCCAACGTCCTGACTTTC
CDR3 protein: CASSLQGANVLTF